The entry that follows covers one TCR beta chain sequence. These data are taken from a study of blood T cell repertoires in COVID-19. Deletions cut 4 bases from V and 3 bases from J, with 11 bases between. CDR3 length: 14 residues. Germline lookup yields CDR1 SGHDT and CDR2 YYEEEE. TCRdb's copy holds only in-frame clones and misses some; the assay was immunoSEQ multiplex PCR. The sample consists of roughly 300,000 clones, 80% to 90% of them appearing once. The sample taken for sequencing was PBMCs or T cells enriched from blood (not recorded which). The chain carries TRBV5-6 and TRBJ1-3; D may be TRBD1 (6 bases). The receptor was derived from a woman aged 18-35 years who had recovered from COVID-19. CDR3 sequence (DNA): TGTGCCAGCAGCCGGACAGCCTTTGGAAACACCATATATTTT. Its protein product is CASSRTAFGNTIYF.